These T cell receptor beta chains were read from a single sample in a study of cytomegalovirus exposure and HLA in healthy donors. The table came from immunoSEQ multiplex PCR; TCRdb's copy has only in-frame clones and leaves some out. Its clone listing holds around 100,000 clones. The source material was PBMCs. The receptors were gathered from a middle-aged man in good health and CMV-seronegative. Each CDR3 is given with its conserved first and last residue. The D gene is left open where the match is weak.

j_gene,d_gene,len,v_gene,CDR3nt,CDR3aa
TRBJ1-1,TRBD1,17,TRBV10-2,TGCGCCAGCAGTGTAGTGGACAGGGGGCTCGGTGACACTGAAGCTTTCTTT,CASSVVDRGLGDTEAFF
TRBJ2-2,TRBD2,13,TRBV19,TGTGCCAGTGCAACTAGCGGGGGCGGGGAGCTGTTTTTT,CASATSGGGELFF
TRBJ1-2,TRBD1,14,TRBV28,TGTGCCAGCAGTGGACAGGGGCTAAACTATGGCTACACCTTC,CASSGQGLNYGYTF
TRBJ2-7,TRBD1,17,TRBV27,TGTGCCAGCAGTTTCGGTCCTAGGGACAGGGTCTCCTACGAGCAGTACTTC,CASSFGPRDRVSYEQYF
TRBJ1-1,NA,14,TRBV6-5,TGTGCCAGCAGGCTACTAGGCCGGAACACTGAAGCTTTCTTT,CASRLLGRNTEAFF
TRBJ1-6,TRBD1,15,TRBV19,TGTGCCAGTAGTGCCCGGACAGGGGCAAATTCACCCCTCCACTTT,CASSARTGANSPLHF
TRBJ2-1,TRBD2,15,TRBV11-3,TGTGCCAGCAGCCGACTAGCGGTTACCAACAATGAGCAGTTCTTC,CASSRLAVTNNEQFF
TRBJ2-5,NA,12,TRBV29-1,TGCAGCGTTGTAACTGCCGAAGAGACCCAGTACTTC,CSVVTAEETQYF
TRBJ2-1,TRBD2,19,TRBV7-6,TGTGCCAGCAGTCTAGCTAGGACTAGCGGACAAAGCTCCGACAATGAGCAGTTCTTC,CASSLARTSGQSSDNEQFF
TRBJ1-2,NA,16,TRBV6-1,TGTGCCAGCAGTGAAGACGACAGGATCTTGTCCTATGGCTACACCTTC,CASSEDDRILSYGYTF
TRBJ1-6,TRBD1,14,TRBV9,TGTGCCAGCACCCGAGACAGGGCCGGTTCACCCCTCCACTTT,CASTRDRAGSPLHF
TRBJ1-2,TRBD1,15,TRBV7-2,TGTGCCAGCAGCCCGGGGACAGCACCTAACTATGGCTACACCTTC,CASSPGTAPNYGYTF
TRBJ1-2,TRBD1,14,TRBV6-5,TGTGCCAGCAGCACTCGGACAGGGACCTATGGCTACACCTTC,CASSTRTGTYGYTF
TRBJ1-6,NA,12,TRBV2,TGTGCCAGCAGTGAAGCCAGATCACCCCTCCACTTT,CASSEARSPLHF
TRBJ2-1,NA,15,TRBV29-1,TGCAGCGTTTCGGGACTTCCAAGCTCCTACAATGAGCAGTTCTTC,CSVSGLPSSYNEQFF
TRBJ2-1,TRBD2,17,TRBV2,TGTGCCAGCAGTGAACCCCGACTAGCGGGGGGGCTGCGAGAGCAGTTCTTC,CASSEPRLAGGLREQFF
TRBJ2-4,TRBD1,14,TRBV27,TGTGCCAGGGGGACAGTACTAGCCAAAAACATTCAGTACTTC,CARGTVLAKNIQYF
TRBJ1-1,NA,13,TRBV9,TGTGCCAGCAGCGGACAGCTCTACACTGAAGCTTTCTTT,CASSGQLYTEAFF
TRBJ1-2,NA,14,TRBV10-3,TGTGCCATCAGTGAGCGGACAACTAACTATGGCTACACCTTC,CAISERTTNYGYTF
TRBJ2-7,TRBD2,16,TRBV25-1,TGTGCCAGCAGTGAATGGATAGAAGCGGGAGTGGGGGAGCAGTACTTC,CASSEWIEAGVGEQYF
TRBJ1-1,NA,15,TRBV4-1,TGCGCCAGCAGCCCAAATAGACTAGTGGACTCAGATGCTTTCTTT,CASSPNRLVDSDAFF
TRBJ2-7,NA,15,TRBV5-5,TGTGCCAGCAGTTATCCCGAGGAGGGGAGCTACGAGCAGTACTTC,CASSYPEEGSYEQYF
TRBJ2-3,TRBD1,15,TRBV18,TGTGCCAGCTCAAATCGACAGGGGCGGGCAGATACGCAGTATTTT,CASSNRQGRADTQYF
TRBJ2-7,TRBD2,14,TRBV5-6,TGTGCCAGCAGCCAGGGACTAGCGGACTACGAGCAGTACTTC,CASSQGLADYEQYF
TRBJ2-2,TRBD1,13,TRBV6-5,TGTGCCAGCAGCCCAGGGGGCACCGGGGAGCTGTTTTTT,CASSPGGTGELFF
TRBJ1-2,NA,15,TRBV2,TGTGCCAGCAGCGCGACAGCTGACATTAACTATGGCTACACCTTC,CASSATADINYGYTF
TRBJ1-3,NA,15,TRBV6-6,TGTGCCAGCAGTTACTCGGGGGCCGCTGGAAACACCATATATTTT,CASSYSGAAGNTIYF
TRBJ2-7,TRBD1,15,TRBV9,TGTGCCAGCAGCGTCCGGGACAGGGGTACCTACGAGCAGTACTTC,CASSVRDRGTYEQYF
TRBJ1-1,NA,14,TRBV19,TGTGCCAGTAGGTGGTCGGGAGGGAACACTGAAGCTTTCTTT,CASRWSGGNTEAFF